This T cell receptor (beta chain) was identified in a study of regulatory T cells in long-lasting Graves disease. This clonotype was detected ten times or more. The antigen is unknown. Time point denoted: newly diagnosed GD, antithyroid drugs for less than 3 months. Following extraction of RNA from PBMCs, that RNA was used to make the TCR library. The patients included were those that came from an endocrinology department in Xi'an, China. Germline V lookup: CDR1 SNHLY, CDR2 FYNNEI. The J segment lost 5 bases and the V segment lost 6 bases, leaving 6 bases of the junction unmatched. The CDR3 length is 13 residues. Study results and limitations: Persistent Graves' patients showed less TCR diversity than newly diagnosed patients showed.

HTBI primers from iRepertoire and Arm-PCR of CDR3 regions yielded the TCR beta libraries. In the original analysis: Sequenced samples collectively carried roughly 60 TRBV and 14 TRBJ segments. TCRdb reanalysed the multiplex PCR reads using MiXCR and keeps one entry per CDR3 protein. TCRdb assigned the V and J calls; the authors' analysis was not used. Of fewer than 650,000 distinct CDR3 sequences in the sample, roughly 15% were seen once. The same specimen was also included in a second study, on T cells in Graves' hyperthyroidism and ophthalmopathy.

The TCR was taken from a woman under 40 with Graves disease. The starting material was peripheral blood mononuclear cells (PBMCs), obtained at new diagnosis, from a patient treated with antithyroid drugs. The V and J genes are TRBV2 and TRBJ1-1; 7 bases fit TRBD1. The CDR3 loop is CASSMTGKTEAFF. The CDR3 nucleotides are TGTGCCAGCAGCATGACAGGGAAAACTGAAGCTTTCTTT.